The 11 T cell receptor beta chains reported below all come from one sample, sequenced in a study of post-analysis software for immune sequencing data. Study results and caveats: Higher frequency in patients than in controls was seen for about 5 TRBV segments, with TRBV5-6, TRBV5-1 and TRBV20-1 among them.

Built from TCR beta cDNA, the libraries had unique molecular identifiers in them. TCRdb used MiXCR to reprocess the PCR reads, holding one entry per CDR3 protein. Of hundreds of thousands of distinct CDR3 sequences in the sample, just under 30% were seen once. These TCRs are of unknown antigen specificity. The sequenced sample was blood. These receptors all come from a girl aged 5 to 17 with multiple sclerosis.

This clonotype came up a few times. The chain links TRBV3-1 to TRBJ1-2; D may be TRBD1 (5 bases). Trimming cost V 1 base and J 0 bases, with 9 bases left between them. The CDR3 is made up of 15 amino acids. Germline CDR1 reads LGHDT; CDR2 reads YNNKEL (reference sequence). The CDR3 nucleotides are TGTGCCAGCAGCCAAGCGCCGGGGGCTAACTATGGCTACACCTTC. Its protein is CASSQAPGANYGYTF.

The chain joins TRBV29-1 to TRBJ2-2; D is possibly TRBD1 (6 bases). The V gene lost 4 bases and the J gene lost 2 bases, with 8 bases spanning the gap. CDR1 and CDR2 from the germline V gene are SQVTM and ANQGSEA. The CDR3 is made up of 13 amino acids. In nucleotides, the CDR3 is TGCAGCGTTGGGGACACTAACACCGGGGAGCTGTTTTTT. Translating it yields CSVGDTNTGELFF.

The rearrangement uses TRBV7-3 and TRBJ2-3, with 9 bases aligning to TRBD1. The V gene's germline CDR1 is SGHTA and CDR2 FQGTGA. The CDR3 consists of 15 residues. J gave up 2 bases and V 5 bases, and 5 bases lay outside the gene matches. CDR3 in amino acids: CASSRGTGNTDTQYF. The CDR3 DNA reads TGTGCCAGCAGCCGGGGGACAGGGAACACAGATACGCAGTATTTT.

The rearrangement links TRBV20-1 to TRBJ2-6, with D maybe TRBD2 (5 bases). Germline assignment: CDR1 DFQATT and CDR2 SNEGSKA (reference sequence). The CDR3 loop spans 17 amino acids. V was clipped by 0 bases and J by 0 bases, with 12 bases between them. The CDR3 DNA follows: TGCAGTGCTAGAGATGGACTTCCCATCTCTGGGGCCAACGTCCTGACTTTC. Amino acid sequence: CSARDGLPISGANVLTF.

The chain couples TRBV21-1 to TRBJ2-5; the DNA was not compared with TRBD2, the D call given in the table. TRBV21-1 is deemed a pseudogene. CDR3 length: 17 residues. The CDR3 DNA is TGTGCCAGCAGCAAAAATCAGGGACTAGCGGGGGAAGAGACCCAGTACTTC. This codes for CASSKNQGLAGEETQYF.

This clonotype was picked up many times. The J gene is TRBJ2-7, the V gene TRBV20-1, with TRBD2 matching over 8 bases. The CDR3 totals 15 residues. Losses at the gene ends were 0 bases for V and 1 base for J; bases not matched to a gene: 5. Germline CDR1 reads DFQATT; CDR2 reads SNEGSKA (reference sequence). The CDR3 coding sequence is TGCAGTGCTAGAGATGGGGCGGGAGGATCCTACGAGCAGTACTTC. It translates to CSARDGAGGSYEQYF.

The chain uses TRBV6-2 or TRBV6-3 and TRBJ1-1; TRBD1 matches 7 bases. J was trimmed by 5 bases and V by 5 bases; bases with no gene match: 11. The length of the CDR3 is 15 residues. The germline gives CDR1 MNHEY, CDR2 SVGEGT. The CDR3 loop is CASSDTGVRGTEAFF. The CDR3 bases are TGTGCCAGCAGTGATACAGGGGTCCGGGGAACTGAAGCTTTCTTT.

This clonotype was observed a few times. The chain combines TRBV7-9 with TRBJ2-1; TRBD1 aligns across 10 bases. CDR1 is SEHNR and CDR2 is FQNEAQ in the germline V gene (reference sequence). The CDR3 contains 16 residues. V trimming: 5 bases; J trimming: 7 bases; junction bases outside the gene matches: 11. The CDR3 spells CASSTLTGGGWNEQFF. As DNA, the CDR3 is TGTGCCAGCAGCACATTGACAGGGGGCGGGTGGAATGAGCAGTTCTTC. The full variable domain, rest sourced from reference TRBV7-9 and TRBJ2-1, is DTGVSQNPRHKITKRGQNVTFRCDPISEHNRLYWYRQTLGQGPEFLTYFQNEAQLEKSRLLSDRFSAERPKGSFSTLEIQRTEQGDSAMYLCASSTLTGGGWNEQFFGPGTRLTVL.

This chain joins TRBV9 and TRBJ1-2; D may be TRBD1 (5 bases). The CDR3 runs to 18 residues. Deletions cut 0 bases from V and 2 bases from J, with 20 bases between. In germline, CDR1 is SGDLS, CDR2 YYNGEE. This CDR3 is CASSVGGERQSRNYGYTF. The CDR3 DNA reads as TGTGCCAGCAGCGTAGGCGGAGAGCGACAGAGTCGAAACTATGGCTACACCTTC.

CDR3 DNA: TGTGCCAGCACAGGGACTAGCGGGATCGATGAGCAGTTCTTC. Translated, it gives CASTGTSGIDEQFF. The chain uses TRBV9 and TRBJ2-1, with 13 bases matching TRBD2. Germline values: CDR1 SGDLS, CDR2 YYNGEE. CDR3 length: 14 amino acids. V gave up 6 bases and J gave up 8 bases; unmatched junction bases: 5.

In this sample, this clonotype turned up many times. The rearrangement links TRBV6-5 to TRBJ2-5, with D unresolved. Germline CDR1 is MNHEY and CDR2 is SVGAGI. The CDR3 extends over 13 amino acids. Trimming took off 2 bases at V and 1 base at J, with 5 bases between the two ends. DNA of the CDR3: TGTGCCAGCAGTTACACGGTCCAAGAGACCCAGTACTTC. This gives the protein CASSYTVQETQYF.